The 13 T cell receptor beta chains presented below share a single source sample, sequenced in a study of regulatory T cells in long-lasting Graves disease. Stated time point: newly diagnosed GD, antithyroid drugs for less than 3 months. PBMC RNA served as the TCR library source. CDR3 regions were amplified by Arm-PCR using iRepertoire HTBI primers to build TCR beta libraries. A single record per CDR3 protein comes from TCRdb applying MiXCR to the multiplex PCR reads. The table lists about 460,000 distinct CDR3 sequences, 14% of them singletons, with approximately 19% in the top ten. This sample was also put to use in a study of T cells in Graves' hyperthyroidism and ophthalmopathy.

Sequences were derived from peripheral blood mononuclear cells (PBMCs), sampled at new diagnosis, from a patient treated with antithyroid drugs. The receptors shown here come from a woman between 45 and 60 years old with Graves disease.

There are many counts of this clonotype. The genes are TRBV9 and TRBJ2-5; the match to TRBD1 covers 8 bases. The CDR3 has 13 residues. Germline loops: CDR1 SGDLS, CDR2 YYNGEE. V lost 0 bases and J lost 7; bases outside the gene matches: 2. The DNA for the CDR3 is TGTGCCAGCAGCGTAGGTGGACAGGGGACCCAGTACTTC. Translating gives CASSVGGQGTQYF.

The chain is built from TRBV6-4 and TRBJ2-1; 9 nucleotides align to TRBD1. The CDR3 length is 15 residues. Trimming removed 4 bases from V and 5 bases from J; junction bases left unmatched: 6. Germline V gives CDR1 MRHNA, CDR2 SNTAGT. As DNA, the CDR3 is TGTGCCAGCAGTGGGGACAGGGTAGTTCACAATGAGCAGTTCTTC. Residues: CASSGDRVVHNEQFF.

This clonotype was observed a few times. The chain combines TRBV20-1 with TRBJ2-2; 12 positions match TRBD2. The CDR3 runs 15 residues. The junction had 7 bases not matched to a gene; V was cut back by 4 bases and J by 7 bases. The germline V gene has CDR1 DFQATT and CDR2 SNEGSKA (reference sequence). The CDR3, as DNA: TGCAGTGCTAACCTAGCGGGAGGGCCCATCGGGGAGCTGTTTTTT. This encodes CSANLAGGPIGELFF.

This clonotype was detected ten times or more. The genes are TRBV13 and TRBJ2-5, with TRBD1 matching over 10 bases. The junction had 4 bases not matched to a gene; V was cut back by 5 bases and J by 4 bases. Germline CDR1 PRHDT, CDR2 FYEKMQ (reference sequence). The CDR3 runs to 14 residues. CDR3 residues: CASSTRTGGETQYF. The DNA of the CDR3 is TGTGCCAGCAGCACTCGGACAGGGGGAGAGACCCAGTACTTC.

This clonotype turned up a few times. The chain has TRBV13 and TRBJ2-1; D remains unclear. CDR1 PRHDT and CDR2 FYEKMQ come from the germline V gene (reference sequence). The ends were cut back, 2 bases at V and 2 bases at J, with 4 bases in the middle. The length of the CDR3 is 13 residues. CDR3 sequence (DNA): TGTGCCAGCAGCTTATTCGCCTACAATGAGCAGTTCTTC. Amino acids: CASSLFAYNEQFF.

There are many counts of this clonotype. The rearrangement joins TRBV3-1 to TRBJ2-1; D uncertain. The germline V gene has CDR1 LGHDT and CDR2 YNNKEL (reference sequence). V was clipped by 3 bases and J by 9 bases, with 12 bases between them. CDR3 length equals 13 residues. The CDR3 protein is CASSQSRVSEQFF. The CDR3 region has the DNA TGTGCCAGCAGCCAGAGTCGGGTGAGTGAGCAGTTCTTC.

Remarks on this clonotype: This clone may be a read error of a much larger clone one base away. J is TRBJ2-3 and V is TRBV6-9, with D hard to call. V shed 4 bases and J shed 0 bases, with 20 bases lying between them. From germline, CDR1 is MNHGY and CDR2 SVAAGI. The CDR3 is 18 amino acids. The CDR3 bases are TGTGCCAGCAGTTCCTCGTGGGCCTCGCCCTTTAGCACAGATACGCAGTATTTT. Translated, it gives CASSSSWASPFSTDTQYF.

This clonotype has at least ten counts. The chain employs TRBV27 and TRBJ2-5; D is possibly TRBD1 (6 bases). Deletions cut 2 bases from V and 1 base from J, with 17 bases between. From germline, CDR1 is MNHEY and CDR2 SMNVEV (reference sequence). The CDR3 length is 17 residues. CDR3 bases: TGTGCCAGCAGTTTAAACGGTGGTTTGGGGGCCCAAGAGACCCAGTACTTC. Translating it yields CASSLNGGLGAQETQYF.

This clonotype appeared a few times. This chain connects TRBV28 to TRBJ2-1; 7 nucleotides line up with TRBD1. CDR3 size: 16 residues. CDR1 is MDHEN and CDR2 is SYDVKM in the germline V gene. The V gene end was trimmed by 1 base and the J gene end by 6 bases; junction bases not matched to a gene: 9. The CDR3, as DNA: TGTGCCAGCAGTTTATTCCGACAGGGATTGGCCAATGAGCAGTTCTTC. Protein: CASSLFRQGLANEQFF.

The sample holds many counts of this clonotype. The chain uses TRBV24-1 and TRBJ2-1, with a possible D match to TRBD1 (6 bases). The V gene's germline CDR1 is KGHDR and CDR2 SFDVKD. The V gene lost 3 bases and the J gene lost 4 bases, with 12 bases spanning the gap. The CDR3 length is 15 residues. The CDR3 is CATSDHGQTYNEQFF. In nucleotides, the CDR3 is TGTGCCACCAGTGATCACGGACAGACGTACAATGAGCAGTTCTTC.

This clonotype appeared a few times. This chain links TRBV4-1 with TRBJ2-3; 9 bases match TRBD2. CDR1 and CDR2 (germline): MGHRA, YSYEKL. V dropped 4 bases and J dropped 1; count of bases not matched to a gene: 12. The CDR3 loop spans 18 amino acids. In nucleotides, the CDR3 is TGCGCCAGCAGCCGCGGGGTAGCGGGAGTCCCTGGCACAGATACGCAGTATTTT. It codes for CASSRGVAGVPGTDTQYF.

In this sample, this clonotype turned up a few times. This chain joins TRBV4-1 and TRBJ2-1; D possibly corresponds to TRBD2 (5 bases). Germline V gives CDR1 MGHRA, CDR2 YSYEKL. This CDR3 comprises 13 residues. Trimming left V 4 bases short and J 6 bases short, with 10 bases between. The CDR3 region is CASSRGEGNEQFF. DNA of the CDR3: TGCGCCAGCAGCCGCGGAGAGGGCAATGAGCAGTTCTTC.

CDR3 bases: TGTGCCAGCAGCTTAGGGGACAGGGGAGGCTACGAGCAGTACTTC. It yields the protein CASSLGDRGGYEQYF. The V gene is TRBV7-8, the J gene TRBJ2-7, with 10 bases that match TRBD1. Losses at the gene ends were 1 base for V and 3 bases for J; bases not matched to a gene: 3. The CDR3 is 15 amino acids. Germline assignment: CDR1 SGHVS and CDR2 FQNEAQ.